The T cell receptor (beta chain) described here comes from a study of T cells in Graves' hyperthyroidism and ophthalmopathy. For the study at large: It was at initial diagnosis, before any treatment, that peripheral blood was collected.

Per the germline V gene, CDR1 is SGHNT and CDR2 is YYREEE (reference sequence). The V gene lost 4 bases and the J gene lost 3 bases, with 12 bases spanning the gap. The CDR3 has 14 residues. RNA transcripts were the template for amplifying TCR beta CDR3 regions. RT-PCR in the first round (using the HTBI primer set) targeted the TCR CDR3. TCRdb re-derived calls from the multiplex PCR reads in MiXCR, one entry per CDR3 protein. The sample contains hundreds of thousands of distinct CDR3 sequences, 14% of which appear only once. Disease duration under 2 months; hyperthyroidism patients were aged 18 to 65. Ten or more counts support this clonotype. Its antigen remains unknown. General study results and limits: Blood shared most expanded thyroid clonotypes above 0.001.

The chain carries TRBV5-4 and TRBJ2-3; D ambiguous. The sequencing sample was made of blood. The sequence derives from a woman younger than 35 with Graves' hyperthyroidism. As DNA, the CDR3 is TGTGCCAGCAGCCGTGGTGTGAATACAGATACGCAGTATTTT. It encodes CASSRGVNTDTQYF.